This T cell receptor beta chain was obtained from a study of cytomegalovirus exposure and HLA in healthy donors. Repertoires were generated with immunoSEQ multiplex PCR, while TCRdb's copy carries only in-frame clones and drops some. The table lists more than 85,000 clones, around nine tenths of them singletons, with around 1.8% in the top ten. The V end lost 2 bases, the J end lost 3 bases, and 3 bases lay between the germline ends. This CDR3 has 12 residues. Germline V CDR1 and CDR2: SGHVS, FQNEAQ. The rearrangement links TRBV7-8 to TRBJ2-3; D not certain. The sample was PBMCs. The sequence was collected from a woman aged 18-29 years in good health and CMV-seronegative. The CDR3 DNA is TGTGCCAGCAGCTTACTAACAGATACGCAGTATTTT. Amino acid sequence: CASSLLTDTQYF.